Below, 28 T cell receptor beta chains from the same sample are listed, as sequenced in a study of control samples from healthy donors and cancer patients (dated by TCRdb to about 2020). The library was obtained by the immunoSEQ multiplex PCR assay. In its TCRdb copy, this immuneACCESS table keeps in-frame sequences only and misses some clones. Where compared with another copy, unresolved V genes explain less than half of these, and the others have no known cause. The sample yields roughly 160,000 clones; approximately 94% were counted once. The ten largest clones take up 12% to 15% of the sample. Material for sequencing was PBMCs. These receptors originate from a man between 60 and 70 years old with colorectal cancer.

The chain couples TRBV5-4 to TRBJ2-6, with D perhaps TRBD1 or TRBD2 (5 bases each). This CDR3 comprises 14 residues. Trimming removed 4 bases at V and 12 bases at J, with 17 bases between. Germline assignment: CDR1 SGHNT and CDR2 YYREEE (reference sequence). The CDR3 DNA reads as TGTGCCAGCAGCAACATCCCGGGACGACTCGTCCTGACTTTC. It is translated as CASSNIPGRLVLTF.

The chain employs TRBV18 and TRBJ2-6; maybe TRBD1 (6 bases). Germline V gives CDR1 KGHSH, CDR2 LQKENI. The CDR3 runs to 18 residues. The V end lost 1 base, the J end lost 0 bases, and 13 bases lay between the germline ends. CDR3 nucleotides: TGTGCCAGCTCACCACGGGCAGGGGCCAACTCTGGGGCCAACGTCCTGACTTTC. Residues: CASSPRAGANSGANVLTF.

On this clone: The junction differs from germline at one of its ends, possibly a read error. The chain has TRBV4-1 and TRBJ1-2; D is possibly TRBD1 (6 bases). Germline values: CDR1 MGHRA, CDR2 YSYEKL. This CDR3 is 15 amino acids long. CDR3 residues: CASGHPGARVYGYTF. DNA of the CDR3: TGCGCCAGCGGCCACCCGGGGGCGCGTGTCTATGGCTACACCTTC.

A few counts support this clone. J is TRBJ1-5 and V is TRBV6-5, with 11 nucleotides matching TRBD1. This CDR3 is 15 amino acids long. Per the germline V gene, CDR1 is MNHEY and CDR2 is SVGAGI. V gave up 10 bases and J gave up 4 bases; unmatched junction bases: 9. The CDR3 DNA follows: TGTGCCACCTCTCTAGGGACAGGGGGGAATCAGCCCCAGCATTTT. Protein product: CATSLGTGGNQPQHF.

CDR3 nucleotides: TGCGCCAGCAGGACGGGGACAGGGGCGTCAGGCGGGGAGCTGTTTTTT. It codes for CASRTGTGASGGELFF. The V and J genes are TRBV5-1 and TRBJ2-2; 10 bases line up with TRBD1. V shed 5 bases, J shed 7 bases, and the junction held 11 bases outside the gene matches. CDR3 length equals 16 residues. Germline V lookup: CDR1 SGHRS, CDR2 YFSETQ.

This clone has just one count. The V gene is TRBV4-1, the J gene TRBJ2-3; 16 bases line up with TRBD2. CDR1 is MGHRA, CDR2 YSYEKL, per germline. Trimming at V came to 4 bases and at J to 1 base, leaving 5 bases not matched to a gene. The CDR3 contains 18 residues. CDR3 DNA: TGCGCCAGCAGCCGTTCGGGACTAGCGGGGGGGGGCACAGATACGCAGTATTTT. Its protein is CASSRSGLAGGGTDTQYF.

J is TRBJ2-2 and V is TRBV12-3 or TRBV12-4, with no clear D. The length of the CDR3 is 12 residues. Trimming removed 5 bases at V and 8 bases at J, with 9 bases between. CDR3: CASSLVAGELFF. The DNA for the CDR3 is TGTGCCAGCAGTCTGGTTGCTGGGGAGCTGTTTTTT.

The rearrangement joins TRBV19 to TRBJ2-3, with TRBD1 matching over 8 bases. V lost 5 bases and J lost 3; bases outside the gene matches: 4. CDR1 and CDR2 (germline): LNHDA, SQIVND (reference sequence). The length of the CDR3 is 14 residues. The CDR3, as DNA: TGTGCCAGTAGTTCCAGGGGGCAGACAGATACGCAGTATTTT. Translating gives CASSSRGQTDTQYF.

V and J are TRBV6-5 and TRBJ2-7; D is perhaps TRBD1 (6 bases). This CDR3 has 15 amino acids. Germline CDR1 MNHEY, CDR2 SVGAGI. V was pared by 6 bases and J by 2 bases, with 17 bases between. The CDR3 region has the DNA TGTGCCAGCAGCAAACCACAGGGCAGTGCCTACGAGCAGTACTTC. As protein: CASSKPQGSAYEQYF.

CDR3 bases: TGTGCCAGCAGCCTCAGGCGATACGAGCAGTACTTC. This codes for CASSLRRYEQYF. The chain links TRBV6-2 or TRBV6-3 to TRBJ2-7; D is unresolved. This CDR3 spans 12 amino acids. V lost 6 bases, J lost 4 bases, and 10 bases lay in between. The germline CDR1 and CDR2 sequences are MNHEY and SVGEGT.

For the CDR3, the DNA is TGTGCCAGCAGTTTCTTCTCCACAGATACGCAGTATTTT. Its protein product is CASSFFSTDTQYF. V usage is TRBV12-3 or TRBV12-4 and J usage is TRBJ2-3; D is unresolved. The CDR3 totals 13 residues. V was pared by 3 bases and J by 2 bases, with 6 bases between.

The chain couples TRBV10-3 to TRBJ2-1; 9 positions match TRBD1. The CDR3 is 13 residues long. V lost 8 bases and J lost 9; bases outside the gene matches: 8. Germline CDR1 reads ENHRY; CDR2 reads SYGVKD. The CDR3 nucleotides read TGTGCCATCGAACAGGGGGCGAGGAGTGAGCAGTTCTTC. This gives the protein CAIEQGARSEQFF.

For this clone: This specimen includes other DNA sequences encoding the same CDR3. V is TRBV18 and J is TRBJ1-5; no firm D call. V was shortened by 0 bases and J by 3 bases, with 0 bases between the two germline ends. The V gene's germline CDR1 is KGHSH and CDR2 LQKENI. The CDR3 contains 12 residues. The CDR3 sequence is CASSPPNQPQHF. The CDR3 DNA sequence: TGTGCCAGCTCACCACCCAATCAGCCCCAGCATTTT.

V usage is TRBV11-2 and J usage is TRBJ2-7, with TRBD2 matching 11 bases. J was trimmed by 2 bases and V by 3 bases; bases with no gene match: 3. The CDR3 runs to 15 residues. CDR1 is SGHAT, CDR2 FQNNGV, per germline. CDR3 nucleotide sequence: TGTGCCAGCAGCTTTAGCGGGGGGGCCGCCTACGAGCAGTACTTC. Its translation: CASSFSGGAAYEQYF.

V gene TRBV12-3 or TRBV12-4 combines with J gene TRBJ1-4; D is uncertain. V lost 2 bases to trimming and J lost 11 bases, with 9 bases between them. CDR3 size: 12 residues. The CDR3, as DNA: TGTGCCAGCAGTTTACCAAACAAGAAACTGTTTTTT. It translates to CASSLPNKKLFF.

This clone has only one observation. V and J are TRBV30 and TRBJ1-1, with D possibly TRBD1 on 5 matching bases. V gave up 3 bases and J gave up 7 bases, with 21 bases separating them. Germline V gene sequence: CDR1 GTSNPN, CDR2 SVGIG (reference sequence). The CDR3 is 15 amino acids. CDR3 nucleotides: TGTGCCTGGAGGCCCAGGGTGAATTTGAACGGTGAAGCTTTCTTT. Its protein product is CAWRPRVNLNGEAFF.

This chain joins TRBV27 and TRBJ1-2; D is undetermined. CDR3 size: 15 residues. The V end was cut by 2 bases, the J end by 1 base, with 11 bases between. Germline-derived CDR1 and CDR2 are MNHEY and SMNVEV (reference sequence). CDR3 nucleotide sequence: TGTGCCAGCAGTTTAGAGGGTCTGGGTAACTATGGCTACACCTTC. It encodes CASSLEGLGNYGYTF.

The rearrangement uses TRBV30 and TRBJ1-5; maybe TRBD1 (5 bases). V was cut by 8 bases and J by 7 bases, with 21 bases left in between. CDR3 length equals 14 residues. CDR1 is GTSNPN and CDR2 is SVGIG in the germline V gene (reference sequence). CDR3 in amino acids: CAATLGVSRQPQHF. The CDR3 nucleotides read TGTGCCGCCACCTTGGGGGTGTCAAGACAGCCCCAGCATTTT.

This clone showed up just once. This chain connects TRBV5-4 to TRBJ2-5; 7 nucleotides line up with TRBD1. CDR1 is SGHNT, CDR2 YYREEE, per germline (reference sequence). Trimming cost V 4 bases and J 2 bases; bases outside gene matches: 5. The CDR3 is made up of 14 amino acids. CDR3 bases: TGTGCCAGCAGCCTGACAGGGCGGCAAGAGACCCAGTACTTC. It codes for CASSLTGRQETQYF.

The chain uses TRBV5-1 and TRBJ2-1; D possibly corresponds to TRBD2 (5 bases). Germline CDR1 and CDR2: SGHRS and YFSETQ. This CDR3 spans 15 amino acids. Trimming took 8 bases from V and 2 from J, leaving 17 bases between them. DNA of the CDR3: TGCGCCAGTATCGCCGGCCCCGGGGCCTACAATGAGCAGTTCTTC. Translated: CASIAGPGAYNEQFF.

The CDR3 sequence is CASSLYLSTGLSGNTIYF. The DNA for the CDR3 is TGTGCCAGCAGCTTATACCTCTCGACAGGCCTCTCTGGAAACACCATATATTTT. The chain recombines TRBV7-9 with TRBJ1-3; D possibly corresponds to TRBD1 (6 bases). V lost 2 bases and J 0 bases, leaving 17 bases between the germline ends. The CDR3 totals 18 residues. CDR1 is SEHNR, CDR2 FQNEAQ, per germline (reference sequence).

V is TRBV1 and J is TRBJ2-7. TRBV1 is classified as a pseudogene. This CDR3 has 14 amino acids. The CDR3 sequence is CTSSQAAASYEQYF. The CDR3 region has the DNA TGCACCAGCAGCCAAGCAGCTGCCTCCTACGAGCAGTACTTC.

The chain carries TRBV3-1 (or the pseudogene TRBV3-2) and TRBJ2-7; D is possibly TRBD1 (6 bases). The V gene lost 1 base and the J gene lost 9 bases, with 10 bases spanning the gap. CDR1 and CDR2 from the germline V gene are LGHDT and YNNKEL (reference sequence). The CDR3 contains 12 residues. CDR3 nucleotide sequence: TGTGCCAGCAGCCAAGGGACAGCGATGCAGTACTTC. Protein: CASSQGTAMQYF.

CDR3 amino acids: CASSPLPQGAGNTEAFF. CDR3 DNA: TGTGCCAGCTCACCCTTACCACAGGGGGCCGGGAACACTGAAGCTTTCTTT. The V gene is TRBV18, the J gene TRBJ1-1, with 9 bases lining up with TRBD1. Trimming at V came to 3 bases and at J to 1 base, leaving 9 bases not matched to a gene. Germline values: CDR1 KGHSH, CDR2 LQKENI. The CDR3 runs 17 residues. The complete variable domain, with remaining parts taken from reference TRBV18 and TRBJ1-1, reads NAGVMQNPRHLVRRRGQEARLRCSPMKGHSHVYWYRQLPEEGLKFMVYLQKENIIDESGMPKERFSAEFPKEGPSILRIQQVVRGDSAAYFCASSPLPQGAGNTEAFFGQGTRLTVV.

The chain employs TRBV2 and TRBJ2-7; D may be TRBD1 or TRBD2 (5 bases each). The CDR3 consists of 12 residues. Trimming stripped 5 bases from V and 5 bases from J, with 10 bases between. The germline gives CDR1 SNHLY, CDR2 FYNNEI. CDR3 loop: CASSLGVDEQYF. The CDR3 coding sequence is TGTGCCAGCAGTTTGGGGGTAGACGAGCAGTACTTC.

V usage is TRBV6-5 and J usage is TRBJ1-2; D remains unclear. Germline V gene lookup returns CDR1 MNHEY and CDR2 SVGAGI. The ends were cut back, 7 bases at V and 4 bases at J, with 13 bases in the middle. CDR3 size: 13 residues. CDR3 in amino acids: CASMRVSGYGYTF. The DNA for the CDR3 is TGTGCCAGCATGAGGGTTTCGGGCTATGGCTACACCTTC.

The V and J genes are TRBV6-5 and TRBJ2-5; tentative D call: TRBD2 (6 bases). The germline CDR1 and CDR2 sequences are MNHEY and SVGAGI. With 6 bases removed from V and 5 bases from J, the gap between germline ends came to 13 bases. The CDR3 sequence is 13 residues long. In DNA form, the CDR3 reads TGTGCCAGCAGAACGGGGCTAGCGGAGACCCAGTACTTC. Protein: CASRTGLAETQYF.

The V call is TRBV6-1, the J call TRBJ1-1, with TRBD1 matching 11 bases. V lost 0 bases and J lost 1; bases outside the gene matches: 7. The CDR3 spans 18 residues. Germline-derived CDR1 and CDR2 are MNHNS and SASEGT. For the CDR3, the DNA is TGTGCCAGCAGTGAAGCCGGACAGGGGGCGCCTGCGAACACTGAAGCTTTCTTT. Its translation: CASSEAGQGAPANTEAFF.